The 18 T cell receptor beta chains below were found in one sample sequenced in a study of OX40 agonist ivuxolimab in advanced cancers. Sequenced by immunoSEQ multiplex PCR; TCRdb stores in-frame clones only, minus some. Of around 75,000 clones listed, nearly 90% are singletons. Sequenced material: CD4+ or CD8+ T cells sorted from blood, taken in a trial of the OX40 agonist ivuxolimab. The origin of the receptors is an adult with an advanced solid tumor such as melanoma, head and neck, liver or kidney cancer.

The V and J genes are TRBV4-2 and TRBJ1-2, with D possibly being TRBD1 (6 bases). Trimming removed 1 base from V and 8 bases from J, with 20 bases in between. The germline gives CDR1 LGHNA, CDR2 YNFKEQ. The CDR3 has 16 residues. The CDR3 region has the DNA TGTGCCAGCAGCCAAGTCGGAACAGGGCTGCTCGAGGGCTACACCTTC. Encoded protein: CASSQVGTGLLEGYTF.

J is TRBJ1-1 and V is TRBV12-2. TRBV12-2 is annotated as a pseudogene. There are 13 residues in the CDR3. The chain's CDR3 is CASRLALNTEAFF. The CDR3 bases are TGTGCAAGTCGCCTAGCCTTGAACACTGAAGCTTTCTTT.

The chain uses TRBV7-9 and TRBJ1-1; TRBD1 is a possible D gene (6 bases). Trimming took 7 bases from V and 2 from J, leaving 20 bases between them. Per the germline V gene, CDR1 is SEHNR and CDR2 is FQNEAQ (reference sequence). The CDR3 loop spans 16 amino acids. In nucleotides, the CDR3 is TGTGCCAGCACCCCAAATTCGCGGGGGGCTAACACTGAAGCTTTCTTT. Translation gives CASTPNSRGANTEAFF.

The gene calls are TRBV19 and TRBJ2-4; no clear D. CDR3 length equals 15 residues. The germline gives CDR1 LNHDA, CDR2 SQIVND (reference sequence). V shed 6 bases and J shed 0 bases, with 12 bases lying between them. CDR3 region: CASRPRTAAKNIQYF. The CDR3 nucleotides are TGTGCCAGTAGGCCCCGGACGGCAGCCAAAAACATTCAGTACTTC.

The chain recombines TRBV5-1 with TRBJ1-1; no clear D. Germline CDR1 reads SGHRS; CDR2 reads YFSETQ. The ends were cut back, 2 bases at V and 7 bases at J, with 9 bases in the middle. This CDR3 region has 12 residues. The CDR3 region has the DNA TGCGCCAGCAGCTTACCGGGCGGTGAAGCTTTCTTT. Its protein product is CASSLPGGEAFF.

V and J are TRBV2 and TRBJ2-1; 7 bases agree with TRBD1. This CDR3 has 12 amino acids. Germline CDR1 is SNHLY and CDR2 is FYNNEI. Trimming took 5 bases from V and 8 from J; bases not matched to a gene: 3. For the CDR3, the DNA is TGTGCCAGCAGTTACACAGGGGATGAGCAGTTCTTC. It codes for CASSYTGDEQFF.

The chain carries TRBV30 and TRBJ1-1, with D possibly being TRBD1 (6 bases). Germline CDR1 GTSNPN, CDR2 SVGIG (reference sequence). CDR3 length equals 15 residues. Trimming took off 0 bases at V and 1 base at J, with 12 bases between the two ends. The CDR3 protein is CAWSVLWGANTEAFF. The CDR3 DNA sequence: TGTGCCTGGAGTGTACTGTGGGGGGCGAACACTGAAGCTTTCTTT. Based on the CDR3 plus reference TRBV30 and TRBJ1-1, the full variable domain is SQTIHQWPATLVQPVGSPLSLECTVEGTSNPNLYWYRQAAGRGLQLLFYSVGIGQISSEVPQNLSASRPQDRQFILSSKKLLLSDSGFYLCAWSVLWGANTEAFFGQGTRLTVV.

V and J are TRBV6-1 and TRBJ1-2, with TRBD1 matching over 9 bases. The V gene end was trimmed by 2 bases and the J gene end by 8 bases; junction bases not matched to a gene: 6. CDR3 length: 14 amino acids. The germline V gene encodes CDR1 MNHNS and CDR2 SASEGT. CDR3 residues: CASSETGQGEGYTF. CDR3 in DNA: TGTGCCAGCAGTGAAACGGGACAGGGCGAAGGCTACACCTTC.

The chain has TRBV7-6 and TRBJ1-2, with D possibly being TRBD1 (5 bases). CDR3 size: 14 residues. Trimming cost V 4 bases and J 2 bases, with 11 bases left between them. In germline, CDR1 is SGHVS, CDR2 FNYEAQ. The CDR3 coding sequence is TGTGCCAGCAGCTACCCAGGGAGCAACTATGGCTACACCTTC. Translation: CASSYPGSNYGYTF.

The genes are TRBV5-1 and TRBJ2-5, with D maybe TRBD2 (7 bases). With 4 bases removed from V and 5 bases from J, the gap between germline ends came to 15 bases. This CDR3 is 14 amino acids long. Germline CDR1 is SGHRS and CDR2 is YFSETQ. The CDR3 loop is CASSPGGPGETQYF. CDR3 in DNA: TGCGCCAGCAGCCCGGGGGGCCCAGGGGAGACCCAGTACTTC.

J is TRBJ2-2 and V is TRBV10-3; D unclear. V lost 3 bases to trimming and J lost 5 bases, with 16 bases between them. The germline CDR1 and CDR2 sequences are ENHRY and SYGVKD. The CDR3 sequence is 16 residues long. In nucleotides, the CDR3 is TGTGCCATCAGTGACCCTACTGCAGTTAGTACCGGGGAGCTGTTTTTT. Its translation is CAISDPTAVSTGELFF.

The chain has TRBV29-1 and TRBJ2-7; D gene uncertain. Per germline, CDR1 SQVTM and CDR2 ANQGSEA. The CDR3 is 13 residues long. Trimming shortened V by 0 bases and J by 12 bases, and 18 bases separated the two germline ends. The DNA of the CDR3 is TGCAGCGTTGAAGATCAAGCCACCCCAAGGCGGTACTTC. It yields the protein CSVEDQATPRRYF.

The rearrangement links TRBV15 to TRBJ2-3; no clear D. The CDR3 is made up of 19 amino acids. Between the trimmed V and J ends, which lost 3 bases and 0 bases, there was a span of 22 bases. Per germline, CDR1 LNHNV and CDR2 YYDKDF (reference sequence). The CDR3 bases are TGTGCCACCAGCAGTCCCTTGGGCATTACGCGGTTTAGCACAGATACGCAGTATTTT. Translated: CATSSPLGITRFSTDTQYF.

This clone appeared a single time. The V call is TRBV29-1, the J call TRBJ2-3, with D unclear. V lost 8 bases and J 4 bases, leaving 16 bases between the germline ends. Germline values: CDR1 SQVTM, CDR2 ANQGSEA. The CDR3 loop spans 13 amino acids. For the CDR3, the DNA is TGCAGCTCCCGGGCACGGCTGGCAGATACGCAGTATTTT. Translation: CSSRARLADTQYF.

This chain joins TRBV4-2 and TRBJ1-2, with D possibly TRBD1 on 5 matching bases. CDR1 is LGHNA, CDR2 YNFKEQ, per germline. With 3 bases removed from V and 5 bases from J, the gap between germline ends came to 19 bases. The CDR3 runs to 16 residues. DNA of the CDR3: TGTGCCAGCAGCCATTTAGGGGAACGGGGCGGATATGGCTACACCTTC. Translating it yields CASSHLGERGGYGYTF.

V is TRBV6-1 and J is TRBJ2-3, with unresolved D. The CDR3 is 14 amino acids. Per germline, CDR1 MNHNS and CDR2 SASEGT. V was clipped by 7 bases and J by 0 bases, with 11 bases between them. For the CDR3, the DNA is TGTGCCAGCAACGGAAGAATCAGCACAGATACGCAGTATTTT. Residues: CASNGRISTDTQYF.

This chain uses TRBV28 with TRBJ2-3, with D tentatively TRBD1 (6 bases). V was shortened by 3 bases and J by 2 bases, with 15 bases between the two germline ends. This CDR3 has 16 residues. Germline V CDR1 and CDR2: MDHEN, SYDVKM. This CDR3 is CASSFIGQQNTDTQYF. In nucleotides, the CDR3 is TGTGCCAGCAGTTTTATAGGACAGCAGAACACAGATACGCAGTATTTT. Full variable domain (missing parts from reference TRBV28 and TRBJ2-3): DVKVTQSSRYLVKRTGEKVFLECVQDMDHENMFWYRQDPGLGLRLIYFSYDVKMKEKGDIPEGYSVSREKKERFSLILESASTNQTSMYLCASSFIGQQNTDTQYFGPGTRLTVL.

The chain combines TRBV29-1 with TRBJ1-1; 7 bases fit TRBD1. This CDR3 region has 13 residues. Germline assignment: CDR1 SQVTM and CDR2 ANQGSEA. After removal of 6 bases from V and 1 base from J, the junction contained 5 bases not matched to a gene. CDR3 bases: TGCAGCGTAACGGACAGGTCGAACACTGAAGCTTTCTTT. Translation gives CSVTDRSNTEAFF.